Listed here are 5 T cell receptor beta chains from one sample, sequenced in a study of blood T cells in healthy people across ages (dated by TCRdb to between 2015 and 2016). Library preparation employed 5' RACE. Instrument on record: Illumina HiSeq 2500. A second roughly 7 to 11 cycle PCR used a sample-barcoded 5' primer and a J-beta primer mix. In-frame beta chains were kept once TCRdb had trimmed the public reads at Q25 with fastp and called clones with MiXCR. Under each unique CDR3 protein, matching rows form one entry showing the most common genes and DNA. The sample table lists hundreds of thousands of distinct CDR3 sequences, about 56% of them with a count of one. About 26% of the sample belongs to the ten largest clones. The sequenced sample was blood. The receptors here all came from a man aged 40-49 years in good health.

The chain has TRBV12-3 or TRBV12-4 and TRBJ2-3; TRBD2 agrees at 7 bases. V lost 3 bases to trimming and J lost 2 bases; unmatched junction nucleotides: 5. The length of the CDR3 is 15 residues. The CDR3 nucleotides read TGTGCCAGCAGTTTCGCGGGAGTCCACACAGATACGCAGTATTTT. Translating it yields CASSFAGVHTDTQYF.

This rearrangement joins TRBV24-1 to TRBJ2-2, with a possible D match to TRBD1 (6 bases). The CDR3 sequence is 17 residues long. Trimming took 4 bases from V and 3 from J, leaving 17 bases between them. Germline-derived CDR1 and CDR2 are KGHDR and SFDVKD. This CDR3 reads CATSEYRDKGYTGELFF. The CDR3 nucleotides are TGTGCCACCAGTGAATACCGGGACAAGGGGTACACCGGGGAGCTGTTTTTT.

This clonotype was detected a few times. The chain couples TRBV28 to TRBJ2-5; D gene uncertain. The V end was cut by 6 bases, the J end by 5 bases, with 13 bases between. Germline assignment: CDR1 MDHEN and CDR2 SYDVKM. This CDR3 spans 13 amino acids. The CDR3 spells CASRTLPVETQYF. The CDR3 nucleotides read TGTGCCAGCAGAACCCTCCCGGTGGAGACCCAGTACTTC.

This clonotype was observed a few times. This chain uses TRBV2 with TRBJ2-5; D ambiguous. The V end was cut by 0 bases, the J end by 6 bases, with 11 bases between. There are 14 residues in the CDR3. Germline CDR1 is SNHLY and CDR2 is FYNNEI. This chain's CDR3 is CASSEALLVQTQYF. CDR3 nucleotide sequence: TGTGCCAGCAGTGAAGCGCTTCTCGTCCAGACCCAGTACTTC.

The genes are TRBV4-1 and TRBJ2-7, with D uncertain. V gave up 1 base and J gave up 0 bases, with 13 bases separating them. Germline CDR1 is MGHRA and CDR2 is YSYEKL. The CDR3 spans 16 residues. The CDR3 DNA reads TGCGCCAGCAGCCAAGCTAGTCAGCGTTACTCCTACGAGCAGTACTTC. Translated: CASSQASQRYSYEQYF.